This T cell receptor beta chain was captured in a study of blood T cell repertoires in COVID-19. Sequencing was performed with immunoSEQ multiplex PCR; in TCRdb, only in-frame clones are kept and a portion is missing. The sample includes about 260,000 clones, almost 85% of them seen just once. Trimming cost V 5 bases and J 3 bases; bases outside gene matches: 7. This CDR3 has 15 residues. Per germline, CDR1 MDHEN and CDR2 SYDVKM. The sequence was collected from a woman older than 75 with acute or convalescent COVID-19. V and J are TRBV28 and TRBJ1-1, with 9 nucleotides matching TRBD1. Material: peripheral blood. In nucleotides, the CDR3 is TGTGCCAGCAGTCCCTACAGGGGGCGATACACTGAAGCTTTCTTT. Translation: CASSPYRGRYTEAFF.